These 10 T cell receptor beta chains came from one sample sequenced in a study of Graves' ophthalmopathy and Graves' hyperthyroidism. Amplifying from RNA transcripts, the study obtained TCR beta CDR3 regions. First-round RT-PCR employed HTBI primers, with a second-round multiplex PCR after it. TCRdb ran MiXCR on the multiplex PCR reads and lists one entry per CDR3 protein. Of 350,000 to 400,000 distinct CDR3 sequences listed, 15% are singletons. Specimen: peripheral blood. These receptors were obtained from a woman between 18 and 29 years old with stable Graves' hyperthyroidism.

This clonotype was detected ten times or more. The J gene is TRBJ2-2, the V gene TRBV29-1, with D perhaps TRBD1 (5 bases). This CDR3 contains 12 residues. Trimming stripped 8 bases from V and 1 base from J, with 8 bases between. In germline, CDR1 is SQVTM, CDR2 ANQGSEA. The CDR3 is CSQQVNTGELFF. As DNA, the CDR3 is TGCAGCCAACAGGTGAACACCGGGGAGCTGTTTTTT.

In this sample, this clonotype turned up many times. DNA of the CDR3: TGTGCCAGCAGCTTAGAGGGGGGGGCGACTGAAGCTTTCTTT. Amino acid sequence: CASSLEGGATEAFF. The genes are TRBV11-2 and TRBJ1-1, with D possibly being TRBD1 (6 bases). CDR1 is SGHAT, CDR2 FQNNGV, per germline. This CDR3 is 14 amino acids long. V was trimmed by 0 bases and J by 5 bases, leaving 10 bases between them.

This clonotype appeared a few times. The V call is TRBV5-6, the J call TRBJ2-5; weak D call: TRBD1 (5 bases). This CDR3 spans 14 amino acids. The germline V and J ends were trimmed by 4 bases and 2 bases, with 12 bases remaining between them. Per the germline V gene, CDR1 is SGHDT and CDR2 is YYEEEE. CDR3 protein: CASSPGQSQETQYF. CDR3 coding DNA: TGTGCCAGCAGCCCCGGACAATCGCAAGAGACCCAGTACTTC.

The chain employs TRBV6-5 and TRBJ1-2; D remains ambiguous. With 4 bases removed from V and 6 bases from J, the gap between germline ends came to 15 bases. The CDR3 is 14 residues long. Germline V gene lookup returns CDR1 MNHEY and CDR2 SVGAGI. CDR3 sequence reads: CASSFERARDGYTF. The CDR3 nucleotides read TGTGCCAGCAGTTTTGAAAGAGCCCGGGATGGCTACACCTTC.

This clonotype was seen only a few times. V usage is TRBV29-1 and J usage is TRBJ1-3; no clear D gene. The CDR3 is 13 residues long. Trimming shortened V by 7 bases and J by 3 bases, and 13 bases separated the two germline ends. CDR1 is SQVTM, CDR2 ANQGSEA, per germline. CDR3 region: CSAGGHIGNTIYF. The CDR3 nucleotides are TGCAGCGCCGGAGGGCACATTGGAAACACCATATATTTT.

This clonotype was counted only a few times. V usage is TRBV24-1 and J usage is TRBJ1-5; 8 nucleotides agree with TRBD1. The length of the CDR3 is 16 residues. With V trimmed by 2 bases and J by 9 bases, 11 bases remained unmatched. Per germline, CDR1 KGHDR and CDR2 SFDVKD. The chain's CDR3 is CATSDSTTGVVRPQHF. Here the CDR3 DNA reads TGTGCCACCAGTGATTCTACGACAGGGGTGGTCCGGCCCCAGCATTTT.

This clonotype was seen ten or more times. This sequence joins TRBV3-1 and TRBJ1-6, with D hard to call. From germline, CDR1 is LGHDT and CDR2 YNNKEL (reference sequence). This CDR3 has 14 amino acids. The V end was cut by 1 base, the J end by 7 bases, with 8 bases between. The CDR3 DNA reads TGTGCCAGCAGCCAAGGCACCCGAAATTCACCCCTCCACTTT. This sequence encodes CASSQGTRNSPLHF.

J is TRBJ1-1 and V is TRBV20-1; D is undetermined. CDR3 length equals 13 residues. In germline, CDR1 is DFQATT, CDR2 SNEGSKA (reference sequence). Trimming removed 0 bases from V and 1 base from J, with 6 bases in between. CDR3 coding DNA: TGCAGTGCTAGAGAAAGCCCGAACACTGAAGCTTTCTTT. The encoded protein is CSARESPNTEAFF.

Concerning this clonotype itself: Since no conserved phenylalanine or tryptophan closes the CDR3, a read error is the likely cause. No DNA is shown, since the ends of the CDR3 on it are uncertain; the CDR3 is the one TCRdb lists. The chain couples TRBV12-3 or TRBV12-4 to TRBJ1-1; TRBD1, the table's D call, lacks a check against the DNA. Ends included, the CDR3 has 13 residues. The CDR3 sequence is CASSDRVGTEACV.

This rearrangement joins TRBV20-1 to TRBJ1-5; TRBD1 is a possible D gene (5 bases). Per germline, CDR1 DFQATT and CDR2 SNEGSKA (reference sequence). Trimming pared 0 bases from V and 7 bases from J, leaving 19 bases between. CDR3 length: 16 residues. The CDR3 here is CSARETGTGNLQPQHF. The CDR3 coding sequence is TGCAGTGCTAGAGAAACTGGTACAGGTAATTTGCAGCCCCAGCATTTT.